These 17 T cell receptor beta chains came from one sample sequenced in a study of control samples from healthy donors and cancer patients. Repertoires were generated with immunoSEQ multiplex PCR, while TCRdb's copy carries only in-frame clones and drops some. The sample has around 200,000 clones, over 85% seen once; the top ten hold roughly 1.5%. Sequencing input: blood. These receptors all come from a man younger than 30 in good health.

The V and J genes are TRBV5-1 and TRBJ1-2, with 11 positions matching TRBD1. The germline gives CDR1 SGHRS, CDR2 YFSETQ. The CDR3 is 14 amino acids. With 2 bases clipped from V and 8 bases from J, the junction kept 5 bases outside the gene matches. CDR3 sequence: CASSLGQGAWGYTF. In DNA, the CDR3 is TGCGCCAGCAGCTTAGGACAGGGGGCTTGGGGCTACACCTTC.

The chain has TRBV28 and TRBJ1-1; no firm D call. The CDR3 is 15 residues long. Between the trimmed V and J ends, which lost 4 bases and 1 base, there was a span of 13 bases. Germline CDR1 reads MDHEN; CDR2 reads SYDVKM. This CDR3 is CASSSRRQANTEAFF. CDR3 nucleotide sequence: TGTGCCAGCAGTTCACGACGGCAAGCGAACACTGAAGCTTTCTTT.

This sequence joins TRBV4-1 and TRBJ1-2; D not certain. Germline CDR1 reads MGHRA; CDR2 reads YSYEKL. The V end lost 0 bases, the J end lost 0 bases, and 11 bases lay between the germline ends. The CDR3 has 16 residues. DNA of the CDR3: TGCGCCAGCAGCCAAGAGGGGAGCATCCCTAACTATGGCTACACCTTC. The encoded protein is CASSQEGSIPNYGYTF.

The J gene is TRBJ1-4, the V gene TRBV5-1; 7 positions match TRBD1. Per germline, CDR1 SGHRS and CDR2 YFSETQ. CDR3 length: 15 residues. V trimming: 1 base; J trimming: 5 bases; junction bases outside the gene matches: 5. The CDR3 sequence is CASSLRTGENEKLFF. The CDR3 DNA is TGCGCCAGCAGCTTGAGAACAGGGGAGAATGAAAAACTGTTTTTT.

The V call is TRBV11-2, the J call TRBJ2-1; D remains ambiguous. Germline CDR1 SGHAT, CDR2 FQNNGV. The CDR3 extends over 16 amino acids. V gave up 1 base and J gave up 4 bases, with 14 bases separating them. CDR3 in amino acids: CASSLVLSRDYNEQFF. CDR3 DNA sequence: TGTGCCAGCAGCTTAGTCTTGTCCAGAGATTACAATGAGCAGTTCTTC.

The rearrangement joins TRBV18 to TRBJ1-2; possible D gene TRBD1, 6 bases. This CDR3 comprises 18 residues. Germline V gene sequence: CDR1 KGHSH, CDR2 LQKENI. Trimming removed 6 bases from V and 6 bases from J, with 29 bases in between. DNA for the CDR3: TGTGCCAGCTCCCCAGGCCGAACAGGGTCGGCGGCTCTGCATGGCTACACCTTC. Encoded protein: CASSPGRTGSAALHGYTF. The complete variable domain, with remaining parts taken from reference TRBV18 and TRBJ1-2, reads NAGVMQNPRHLVRRRGQEARLRCSPMKGHSHVYWYRQLPEEGLKFMVYLQKENIIDESGMPKERFSAEFPKEGPSILRIQQVVRGDSAAYFCASSPGRTGSAALHGYTFGSGTRLTVV.

V usage is TRBV5-1 and J usage is TRBJ1-6, with D hard to call. The CDR3 totals 17 residues. The V and J ends lost 6 bases and 0 bases respectively, with 16 bases between them. Germline CDR1 reads SGHRS; CDR2 reads YFSETQ. The CDR3, as DNA: TGCGCCAGCAAGGAGGGCCAGAGGAGCTCCTATAATTCACCCCTCCACTTT. This translates into CASKEGQRSSYNSPLHF. Complete variable domain (other parts from reference TRBV5-1 and TRBJ1-6): KAGVTQTPRYLIKTRGQQVTLSCSPISGHRSVSWYQQTPGQGLQFLFEYFSETQRNKGNFPGRFSGRQFSNSRSEMNVSTLELGDSALYLCASKEGQRSSYNSPLHFGNGTRLTVT.

The rearrangement joins TRBV2 to TRBJ2-7, with unresolved D. The V gene's germline CDR1 is SNHLY and CDR2 FYNNEI. This CDR3 region has 15 residues. The germline V and J ends were trimmed by 2 bases and 2 bases, with 13 bases remaining between them. The CDR3 coding sequence is TGTGCCAGCAGTGAACGGCCCGAAGCGACCTACGAGCAGTACTTC. It codes for CASSERPEATYEQYF.

This clone occurred once. This sequence joins TRBV4-1 and TRBJ2-1, with D perhaps TRBD1 (6 bases). CDR1 is MGHRA and CDR2 is YSYEKL in the germline V gene. The CDR3 contains 13 residues. V was cut by 1 base and J by 10 bases, with 11 bases left in between. In DNA, the CDR3 is TGCGCCAGCAGCCAAGCAACAGGGAAGGAGCAGTTCTTC. Translation: CASSQATGKEQFF.

This chain uses TRBV3-1 (or the pseudogene TRBV3-2) with TRBJ2-1, with TRBD2 matching 7 bases. Germline trimming cut 4 bases from V and 10 bases from J; bases unmatched to any gene: 7. Germline values: CDR1 LGHDT, CDR2 YNNKEL (reference sequence). The CDR3 contains 13 residues. CDR3 nucleotide sequence: TGTGCCAGCAGCCCACTCACTAGCGAGGAGCAGTTCTTC. Translating it yields CASSPLTSEEQFF.

The chain links TRBV6-5 to TRBJ2-7; no firm D call. The V end lost 0 bases, the J end lost 7 bases, and 10 bases lay between the germline ends. Germline-derived CDR1 and CDR2 are MNHEY and SVGAGI. This CDR3 has 13 residues. The CDR3 spells CASSYSSGREQYF. CDR3 in DNA: TGTGCCAGCAGTTACTCCTCCGGCCGGGAGCAGTACTTC.

The chain uses TRBV28 and TRBJ2-3; D gene uncertain. CDR3 length: 14 residues. CDR1 and CDR2 (germline): MDHEN, SYDVKM. Between the trimmed V and J ends, which lost 4 bases and 3 bases, there was a span of 11 bases. DNA of the CDR3: TGTGCCAGCAGTTCGACCGTCAAGACAGATACGCAGTATTTT. It translates to CASSSTVKTDTQYF.

The chain uses TRBV3-1 (or the pseudogene TRBV3-2) and TRBJ2-7, with 8 nucleotides matching TRBD1. Per the germline V gene, CDR1 is LGHDT and CDR2 is YNNKEL (reference sequence). V was clipped by 4 bases and J by 7 bases; unmatched bases: 9. CDR3 length equals 14 residues. The CDR3 bases are TGTGCCAGCAGCCCCGGGACAGGTGATTGGGAGCAGTACTTC. This encodes CASSPGTGDWEQYF.

The chain employs TRBV10-1 and TRBJ1-5; TRBD1 matches 9 bases. This CDR3 region has 17 residues. Germline values: CDR1 WNHNN, CDR2 SYGVQD (reference sequence). V was pared by 8 bases and J by 0 bases, with 11 bases of the junction left unmatched. CDR3 sequence reads: CASPGTGRPYSNQPQHF. The CDR3 DNA reads TGCGCCAGCCCCGGGACAGGGCGACCTTATAGCAATCAGCCCCAGCATTTT.

The chain employs TRBV30 and TRBJ2-1; 7 nucleotides line up with TRBD1. Germline values: CDR1 GTSNPN, CDR2 SVGIG (reference sequence). Trimming took 4 bases from V and 4 from J; bases not matched to a gene: 7. The CDR3 covers 14 residues. The CDR3 DNA sequence: TGTGCCTGGAACTCGGGACAGACTTACAATGAGCAGTTCTTC. It translates to CAWNSGQTYNEQFF.

The rearrangement uses TRBV18 and TRBJ2-5; D ambiguous. The germline CDR1 and CDR2 sequences are KGHSH and LQKENI. The V end lost 2 bases, the J end lost 5 bases, and 6 bases lay between the germline ends. This CDR3 has 12 amino acids. The CDR3 DNA follows: TGTGCCAGCTCACCAGCGAAGGAGACCCAGTACTTC. Protein product: CASSPAKETQYF.

V gene TRBV10-3 combines with J gene TRBJ1-5, with 8 bases that match TRBD1. Trimming cost V 0 bases and J 6 bases; bases outside gene matches: 7. CDR3 length: 16 amino acids. Germline V gene sequence: CDR1 ENHRY, CDR2 SYGVKD. The CDR3 here is CAISESPDRAGQPQHF. CDR3 nucleotides: TGTGCCATCAGTGAGTCTCCGGACAGGGCAGGTCAGCCCCAGCATTTT.